This T cell receptor (beta chain) was sequenced for a study of T cells in Graves' hyperthyroidism and ophthalmopathy. V gave up 6 bases and J gave up 2 bases; unmatched junction bases: 9. This CDR3 contains 15 residues. Germline loops: CDR1 MNHEY, CDR2 SVGEGT. Amplification of TCR beta CDR3 regions was performed using RNA transcripts as template. An initial round of RT-PCR targeting the TCR CDR3 relied on the HTBI primer set. TCRdb processed the multiplex PCR reads anew with MiXCR; each CDR3 protein has one entry. The data show 500,000 or so distinct CDR3 sequences, 17% seen once. This sample holds PBMCs from about 10 ml fresh peripheral blood. There are many counts of this clonotype.

Material for sequencing was blood. The origin of this receptor is a woman between 18 and 29 years old with Graves' ophthalmopathy. The chain links TRBV6-2 or TRBV6-3 to TRBJ2-7; TRBD1 aligns across 8 bases. CDR3 sequence reads: CASSLSRDRPYEQYF. The CDR3 region has the DNA TGTGCCAGCAGCCTCTCCCGGGACAGGCCCTACGAGCAGTACTTC.